Below are 32 T cell receptor beta chains sequenced from a single sample in a study of human T cells and chemical hapten exposure. MiXCR was run by TCRdb on the RACE reads, yielding one entry per CDR3 protein. The repertoire holds tens of thousands of distinct CDR3 sequences, with approximately 11% as singletons. The time point is: pre-sensitization, week 0. Treatment of the sample: therapeutic diphenylcyclopropenone sensitization with weekly scalp DPC. Sample: whole blood, taken in connection with sensitization to the hapten diphenylcyclopropenone (DPC). These receptors came from a woman in her 40s with alopecia areata. Some clones in this sample may be carry-over from other donors' samples.

The gene calls are TRBV25-1 and TRBJ2-7; D call uncertain. The V gene's germline CDR1 is MGHDK and CDR2 SYGVNS. V shed 3 bases and J shed 0 bases, with 9 bases lying between them. This CDR3 is built from 14 residues. Written as DNA, the CDR3 is TGTGCCAGCAGTGATCACTCGAGCTCCTACGAGCAGTACTTC. Encoded protein: CASSDHSSSYEQYF.

The chain carries TRBV4-3 and TRBJ1-5; no definite D call. Germline values: CDR1 LGHNA, CDR2 YSLEER. The CDR3 consists of 13 residues. V lost 1 base, J lost 11 bases, and 12 bases lay in between. Here the CDR3 reads CASSQGSKATQHF. In nucleotides, the CDR3 is TGCGCCAGCAGCCAAGGCTCCAAAGCGACCCAGCATTTT.

As regards this clonotype: A much larger clone lies one base from this, so it may be a read error. This chain uses TRBV6-1 with TRBJ2-7, with D unclear. Germline CDR1 MNHNS, CDR2 SASEGT. The V end lost 0 bases, the J end lost 3 bases, and 12 bases lay between the germline ends. The CDR3 is 15 amino acids. CDR3 DNA sequence: TGTGCCAGCAGTGAAGCGCAAGGATCCTACTACGAGCAGTACTTC. Protein product: CASSEAQGSYYEQYF.

In this sample, this clonotype turned up a few times. This rearrangement joins TRBV28 to TRBJ2-5, with unresolved D. Germline CDR1 MDHEN, CDR2 SYDVKM. The V end was cut by 5 bases, the J end by 5 bases, with 21 bases between. The CDR3 is 16 residues long. The CDR3 DNA is TGTGCCAGCAGTCCTCCATGGGCTTGGCCCCACGAGACCCAGTACTTC. It encodes CASSPPWAWPHETQYF.

This clonotype was seen ten or more times. This sequence joins TRBV6-6 and TRBJ1-6; TRBD1 aligns across 10 bases. Trimming cost V 6 bases and J 10 bases; bases outside gene matches: 12. The CDR3 is 16 residues long. Germline V CDR1 and CDR2: MNHNY, SVGAGI (reference sequence). The chain's CDR3 is CASSSGTGARGSPLHF. The CDR3, as DNA: TGTGCCAGCAGCTCCGGGACAGGGGCACGGGGATCACCCCTCCACTTT.

The chain has TRBV5-1 and TRBJ2-1; TRBD1 or TRBD2 may be the D gene (5 bases each). The CDR3 sequence is 13 residues long. Germline CDR1 SGHRS, CDR2 YFSETQ. The V and J ends lost 5 bases and 5 bases respectively, with 11 bases between them. CDR3 bases: TGCGCCAGCAGGTTAGGGACGAACAATGAGCAGTTCTTC. Translation: CASRLGTNNEQFF. The full variable domain, rest sourced from reference TRBV5-1 and TRBJ2-1, is KAGVTQTPRYLIKTRGQQVTLSCSPISGHRSVSWYQQTPGQGLQFLFEYFSETQRNKGNFPGRFSGRQFSNSRSEMNVSTLELGDSALYLCASRLGTNNEQFFGPGTRLTVL.

This clonotype occurred a few times. The CDR3: CASGLTPGLAAYNEQFF. DNA for the CDR3: TGTGCTAGTGGTTTGACCCCCGGACTAGCGGCATACAATGAGCAGTTCTTC. The V gene is TRBV12-5, the J gene TRBJ2-1; TRBD2 agrees at 10 bases. Germline loops: CDR1 LGHNT, CDR2 FRNRAP. CDR3 length: 17 residues. V shed 2 bases, J shed 4 bases, and the junction held 8 bases outside the gene matches.

This clonotype has a count of ten or more. The CDR3 here is CASSLLTSENTGELFF. The CDR3 DNA reads as TGCGCCAGCAGCCTCTTGACTAGCGAGAACACCGGGGAGCTGTTTTTT. The genes are TRBV5-1 and TRBJ2-2; 8 bases line up with TRBD2. J was trimmed by 1 base and V by 4 bases; bases with no gene match: 6. This CDR3 region has 16 residues. Germline V gives CDR1 SGHRS, CDR2 YFSETQ.

Ten or more counts support this clonotype. V and J are TRBV29-1 and TRBJ2-3, with 9 bases that match TRBD2. The CDR3 is 14 residues long. The V segment lost 6 bases and the J segment 4 bases; nucleotides outside the gene matches: 8. Germline V CDR1 and CDR2: SQVTM, ANQGSEA. The CDR3 nucleotides read TGCAGCGTGGCCGGTAGCGGGAGTGCAGATACGCAGTATTTT. As protein: CSVAGSGSADTQYF.

This clonotype occurred a few times. The chain links TRBV29-1 to TRBJ2-1; D is possibly TRBD2 (6 bases). The CDR3 runs 14 residues. Germline lookup yields CDR1 SQVTM and CDR2 ANQGSEA. V lost 7 bases to trimming and J lost 0 bases, with 13 bases between them. The CDR3 loop is CSGEDLSSYNEQFF. For the CDR3, the DNA is TGCAGCGGGGAGGACTTGAGCTCCTACAATGAGCAGTTCTTC.

The V call is TRBV20-1, the J call TRBJ2-7, with D perhaps given as TRBD1 or TRBD2 (5 bases each). Germline V gene data show CDR1 as DFQATT and CDR2 as SNEGSKA (reference sequence). V shed 2 bases and J shed 5 bases, with 19 bases lying between them. The length of the CDR3 is 15 residues. The CDR3 here is CSARTIGTALDEQYF. The CDR3, as DNA: TGCAGTGCTAGAACCATAGGGACGGCCCTGGACGAGCAGTACTTC.

This clonotype came up a few times. V gene TRBV6-1 combines with J gene TRBJ1-5; D ambiguous. Germline loops: CDR1 MNHNS, CDR2 SASEGT. The CDR3 contains 13 residues. V lost 4 bases and J 4 bases, leaving 8 bases between the germline ends. As DNA, the CDR3 is TGTGCCAGCAGTGCGATACGAAATCAGCCCCAGCATTTT. Translation: CASSAIRNQPQHF.

This clonotype was seen once. A read error may produce the germline difference seen at one junction end. The chain uses TRBV7-2 and TRBJ2-6; 9 nucleotides align to TRBD1. There are 18 residues in the CDR3. In germline, CDR1 is SGHTA, CDR2 FQGNSA. CDR3 DNA: TGTGCCAGCAGCGTAACCGGGACAGGGCTCTCTGGGGCCTACGTCCTGACTTTC. This gives the protein CASSVTGTGLSGAYVLTF.

This clonotype was counted at least ten times. The rearrangement joins TRBV18 to TRBJ2-2; 10 bases line up with TRBD2. Germline CDR1 and CDR2: KGHSH and LQKENI. V trimming: 4 bases; J trimming: 4 bases; junction bases outside the gene matches: 3. This CDR3 is built from 15 residues. As DNA, the CDR3 is TGTGCCAGCTCACAGCGGGAGGGCCGCACCGGGGAGCTGTTTTTT. It translates to CASSQREGRTGELFF.

This clonotype was counted at least ten times. This chain links TRBV30 with TRBJ1-2; no firm D call. The CDR3 covers 11 residues. Germline assignment: CDR1 GTSNPN and CDR2 SVGIG (reference sequence). The ends were cut back, 1 base at V and 5 bases at J, with 5 bases in the middle. CDR3 coding DNA: TGTGCCTGGAGTGCCAGATATGGCTACACCTTC. Protein sequence: CAWSARYGYTF.

This clonotype was found many times. J is TRBJ2-7 and V is TRBV7-7; 9 bases align to TRBD2. The germline CDR1 and CDR2 sequences are SSHAT and FNYEAQ (reference sequence). V shed 0 bases, J shed 6 bases, and the junction held 3 bases outside the gene matches. This CDR3 is 14 amino acids long. The CDR3 loop reads CASSLAGLAGEQYF. In DNA, the CDR3 is TGTGCCAGCAGCTTAGCGGGACTAGCCGGCGAGCAGTACTTC.

This clonotype has ten or more counts. The DNA for the CDR3 is TGTGCCTGGAGTGTACCCGATATTTCCTACGAGCAGTACTTC. Amino acids: CAWSVPDISYEQYF. The chain has TRBV30 and TRBJ2-7; D remains unclear. The CDR3 length is 14 residues. Per germline, CDR1 GTSNPN and CDR2 SVGIG (reference sequence). Trimming removed 0 bases at V and 1 base at J, with 10 bases between.

This clonotype was counted at least ten times. The chain joins TRBV20-1 to TRBJ2-3; tentatively, D is TRBD1 (7 bases). V was pared by 3 bases and J by 2 bases, with 15 bases between. The germline V gene encodes CDR1 DFQATT and CDR2 SNEGSKA (reference sequence). This CDR3 region has 15 residues. The CDR3 loop is CSASPGDSFTDTQYF. CDR3 in DNA: TGCAGTGCTAGCCCGGGGGACAGCTTCACAGATACGCAGTATTTT.

The V call is TRBV7-8, the J call TRBJ2-5; TRBD1 matches 7 bases. The CDR3 consists of 16 residues. Germline CDR1 SGHVS, CDR2 FQNEAQ. Trimming cost V 3 bases and J 5 bases; bases outside gene matches: 12. Here the CDR3 DNA reads TGTGCCAGCAGCTTGGGTCACAGGGGAAAGTGGGAGACCCAGTACTTC. Encoded protein: CASSLGHRGKWETQYF.

V and J are TRBV29-1 and TRBJ2-7; 8 nucleotides match TRBD1. The ends lost 6 bases at V and 6 bases at J; junction bases unmatched: 7. Per the germline V gene, CDR1 is SQVTM and CDR2 is ANQGSEA. The CDR3 spans 12 residues. The CDR3 region has the DNA TGCAGCGTCGATGGGACAGGACCCGAGCAGTACTTC. As protein: CSVDGTGPEQYF.

This chain links TRBV14 with TRBJ2-2; a weak D match, TRBD1 (6 bases). With 8 bases removed from V and 0 bases from J, the gap between germline ends came to 16 bases. Germline-derived CDR1 and CDR2 are SGHDN and FVKESK. The CDR3 totals 16 residues. This chain's CDR3 is CASGGWTAPNTGELFF. The CDR3 nucleotides are TGTGCCAGCGGGGGTTGGACAGCGCCGAACACCGGGGAGCTGTTTTTT.

The chain recombines TRBV7-8 with TRBJ1-6; D perhaps matches TRBD1 (5 bases). The CDR3 has 16 amino acids. Trimming removed 5 bases from V and 6 bases from J, with 17 bases in between. Germline-derived CDR1 and CDR2 are SGHVS and FQNEAQ. DNA of the CDR3: TGTGCCAGCAGCCCCTTCTTTGGGGGTGTTAATTCACCCCTCCACTTT. It translates to CASSPFFGGVNSPLHF.

This clonotype was counted only a few times. The rearrangement links TRBV7-2 to TRBJ2-2; maybe TRBD2 (7 bases). The germline V gene has CDR1 SGHTA and CDR2 FQGNSA. The germline V and J ends were trimmed by 2 bases and 4 bases, with 20 bases remaining between them. This CDR3 spans 18 amino acids. The CDR3 region is CASSLYARGAAATGELFF. CDR3 in DNA: TGTGCCAGCAGCTTATACGCTCGGGGGGCGGCCGCCACCGGGGAGCTGTTTTTT. Complete variable domain (other parts from reference TRBV7-2 and TRBJ2-2): GAGVSQSPSNKVTEKGKDVELRCDPISGHTALYWYRQSLGQGLEFLIYFQGNSAPDKSGLPSDRFSAERTGGSVSTLTIQRTQQEDSAVYLCASSLYARGAAATGELFFGEGSRLTVL.

This clonotype appeared a few times. The rearrangement uses TRBV6-4 and TRBJ2-1; 10 bases are shared with TRBD2. This CDR3 is 16 amino acids long. V was clipped by 0 bases and J by 8 bases; unmatched bases: 7. Germline V gives CDR1 MRHNA, CDR2 SNTAGT. The CDR3 nucleotides are TGTGCCAGCAGTGACTCGAGAGCGGGAGGGTCGGATGAGCAGTTCTTC. This encodes CASSDSRAGGSDEQFF.

Only a few counts were recorded for this clonotype. The chain is built from TRBV5-4 and TRBJ2-5; TRBD2 agrees at 8 bases. Germline V lookup: CDR1 SGHNT, CDR2 YYREEE (reference sequence). The CDR3 has 15 amino acids. V trimming: 0 bases; J trimming: 4 bases; junction bases outside the gene matches: 5. CDR3 amino acids: CASSLASGGGETQYF. As DNA, the CDR3 is TGTGCCAGCAGCTTGGCCTCGGGAGGGGGAGAGACCCAGTACTTC.

This chain links TRBV5-1 with TRBJ2-1; D gene ambiguous. Trimming cost V 4 bases and J 6 bases, with 8 bases left between them. CDR1 is SGHRS and CDR2 is YFSETQ in the germline V gene. The CDR3 totals 12 residues. The CDR3 DNA is TGCGCCAGCAGCCCTCCGGGCAATGAGCAGTTCTTC. It encodes CASSPPGNEQFF. The complete variable domain, with remaining parts taken from reference TRBV5-1 and TRBJ2-1, reads KAGVTQTPRYLIKTRGQQVTLSCSPISGHRSVSWYQQTPGQGLQFLFEYFSETQRNKGNFPGRFSGRQFSNSRSEMNVSTLELGDSALYLCASSPPGNEQFFGPGTRLTVL.

The sample holds a few counts of this clonotype. The genes are TRBV19 and TRBJ2-1; perhaps TRBD1 as D (5 bases). Germline CDR1 LNHDA, CDR2 SQIVND (reference sequence). V lost 4 bases and J 1 base, leaving 14 bases between the germline ends. The CDR3 runs to 16 residues. The CDR3 DNA is TGTGCCAGTAGTAGTATCCAGGGTGGTTCCTACAATGAGCAGTTCTTC. Translated: CASSSIQGGSYNEQFF.

This clonotype has a handful of counts. V is TRBV19 and J is TRBJ2-2; unclear D gene. This CDR3 has 14 residues. V lost 2 bases and J 2 bases, leaving 6 bases between the germline ends. The V gene's germline CDR1 is LNHDA and CDR2 SQIVND (reference sequence). In DNA form, the CDR3 reads TGTGCCAGTAGTATAAACCAAAACACCGGGGAGCTGTTTTTT. Protein product: CASSINQNTGELFF.

This chain joins TRBV4-3 and TRBJ2-3; 8 bases map to TRBD2. J lost 6 bases, V lost 0 bases, and 8 bases had no gene match. The germline V gene encodes CDR1 LGHNA and CDR2 YSLEER. This CDR3 has 16 amino acids. The DNA of the CDR3 is TGCGCCAGCAGCCAAGAGCCAACCCCGGGGGGGGATACGCAGTATTTT. The encoded protein is CASSQEPTPGGDTQYF.

This clonotype appeared many times. The V gene is TRBV11-2, the J gene TRBJ1-1, with TRBD1 matching over 9 bases. After removal of 5 bases from V and 5 bases from J, the junction contained 9 bases not matched to a gene. The CDR3 extends over 15 amino acids. Germline V gene sequence: CDR1 SGHAT, CDR2 FQNNGV. DNA for the CDR3: TGTGCCAGCAGCGCCGGGACAGGGAAGAGGACTGAAGCTTTCTTT. Encoded protein: CASSAGTGKRTEAFF. Full variable domain (remainder filled in from reference TRBV11-2 and TRBJ1-1): EAGVAQSPRYKIIEKRQSVAFWCNPISGHATLYWYQQILGQGPKLLIQFQNNGVVDDSQLPKDRFSAERLKGVDSTLKIQPAKLEDSAVYLCASSAGTGKRTEAFFGQGTRLTVV.

This clonotype was seen only a few times. The chain recombines TRBV19 with TRBJ2-5; TRBD1 matches at 10 bases. The V and J ends lost 6 bases and 3 bases, in that order; junction bases with no gene match: 7. The CDR3 loop spans 15 amino acids. Germline assignment: CDR1 LNHDA and CDR2 SQIVND (reference sequence). DNA for the CDR3: TGTGCCAGTAGAACCGGGACAGGGGCTAAAGAGACCCAGTACTTC. The encoded protein is CASRTGTGAKETQYF. Full variable domain (missing parts from reference TRBV19 and TRBJ2-5): DGGITQSPKYLFRKEGQNVTLSCEQNLNHDAMYWYRQDPGQGLRLIYYSQIVNDFQKGDIAEGYSVSREKKESFPLTVTSAQKNPTAFYLCASRTGTGAKETQYFGPGTRLLVL.

V usage is TRBV12-3 or TRBV12-4 and J usage is TRBJ2-2; possibly TRBD2 for D (6 bases). The CDR3 runs 16 residues. V was trimmed by 3 bases and J by 4 bases, leaving 15 bases between them. The CDR3 nucleotides read TGTGCCAGCAGTTTCAGTGCGGGGCCTTTCACCGGGGAGCTGTTTTTT. As protein: CASSFSAGPFTGELFF.